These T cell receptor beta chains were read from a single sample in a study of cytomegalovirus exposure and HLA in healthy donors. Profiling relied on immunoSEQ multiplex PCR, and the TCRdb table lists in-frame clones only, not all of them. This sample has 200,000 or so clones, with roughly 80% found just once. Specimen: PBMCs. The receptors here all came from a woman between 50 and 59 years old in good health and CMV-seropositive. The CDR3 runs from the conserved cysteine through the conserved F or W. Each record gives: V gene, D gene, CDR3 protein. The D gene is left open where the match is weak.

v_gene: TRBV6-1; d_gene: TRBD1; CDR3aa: CASSEAWGRGLVEKLFF
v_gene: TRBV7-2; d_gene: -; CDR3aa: CASRSLSGRSTDTQYF
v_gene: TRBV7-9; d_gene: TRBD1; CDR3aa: CASSETGGLQPQHF
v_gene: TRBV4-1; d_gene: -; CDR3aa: CASSLSYLPTVKSSYEQYF
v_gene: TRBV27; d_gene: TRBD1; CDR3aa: CASSYRDRDTSAGYEQYF
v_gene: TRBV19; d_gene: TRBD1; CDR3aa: CASSPSWTGGEKLFF
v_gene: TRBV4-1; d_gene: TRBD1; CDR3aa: CASSQTGMNTEAFF
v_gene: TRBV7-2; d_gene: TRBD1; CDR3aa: CASSLGGTARLLNTEAFF
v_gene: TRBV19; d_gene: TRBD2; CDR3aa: CASSTQRSGRAAYEQYF
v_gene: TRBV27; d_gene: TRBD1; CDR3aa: CASRADRANEKLFF
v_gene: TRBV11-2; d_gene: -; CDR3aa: CASSPIRAGANVLTF
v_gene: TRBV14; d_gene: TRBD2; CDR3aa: CASSPIAGATYNEQFF
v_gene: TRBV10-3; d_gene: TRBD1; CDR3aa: CAIGGQAVNTEAFF
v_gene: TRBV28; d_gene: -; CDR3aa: CASSFPETGELFF
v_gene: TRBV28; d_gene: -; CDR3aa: CASSLHSSSNQPQHF
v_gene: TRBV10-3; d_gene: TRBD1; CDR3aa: CAISKGSTGRNSQYF
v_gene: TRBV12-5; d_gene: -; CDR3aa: CASGLTGSYNEQFF
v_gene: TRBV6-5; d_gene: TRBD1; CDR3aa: CASSPGTVGYGYTF
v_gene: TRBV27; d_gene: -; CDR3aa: CASSLPTGEGETQYF
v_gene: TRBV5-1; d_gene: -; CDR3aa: CASSLDGRATNEKLFF
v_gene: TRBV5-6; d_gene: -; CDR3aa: CASSLAQVDMIEITEAFF